What follows are 30 T cell receptor beta chains derived from one specimen sequenced in a study of control samples from healthy donors and cancer patients. Sequencing was performed with immunoSEQ multiplex PCR; in TCRdb, only in-frame clones are kept and a portion is missing. The sample yields some 130,000 clones, less than 90% seen once. Material for sequencing was blood. Every receptor here comes from a woman aged 30 to 39 in good health.

V gene TRBV4-1 combines with J gene TRBJ2-7, with D possibly TRBD2 on 5 matching bases. The CDR3 has 15 amino acids. In germline, CDR1 is MGHRA, CDR2 YSYEKL. The V gene lost 1 base and the J gene lost 6 bases, with 16 bases spanning the gap. The CDR3 region has the DNA TGCGCCAGCAGCCAAGTCCAGGTTTCACTAGGCGAGCAGTACTTC. Its protein product is CASSQVQVSLGEQYF.

This clone was seen repeatedly, ten times or more. This rearrangement joins TRBV10-2 to TRBJ2-7, with D possibly being TRBD2 (6 bases). This CDR3 has 15 residues. V was clipped by 8 bases and J by 2 bases, with 19 bases between them. Germline CDR1 is WSHSY and CDR2 is SAAADI. The CDR3 reads CASGLPGLPTYEQYF. The CDR3 DNA sequence: TGCGCCAGCGGGTTACCGGGACTCCCAACCTACGAGCAGTACTTC.

The rearrangement uses TRBV4-2 and TRBJ2-3, with no clear D. Germline V lookup: CDR1 LGHNA, CDR2 YNFKEQ. The CDR3 loop spans 13 amino acids. Trimming pared 2 bases from V and 1 base from J, leaving 4 bases between. The DNA for the CDR3 is TGTGCCAGCAGCCAACCAGGCACAGATACGCAGTATTTT. Protein: CASSQPGTDTQYF.

There are a few counts of this clone. This chain joins TRBV2 and TRBJ2-1; 12 bases are a match to TRBD2. Unmatched junction bases numbered 5, after V lost 7 bases and J lost 4 bases. The CDR3 covers 15 residues. Germline CDR1 reads SNHLY; CDR2 reads FYNNEI. The CDR3 protein is CASMGTSGLYNEQFF. DNA for the CDR3: TGTGCCAGCATGGGGACTAGCGGGCTTTACAATGAGCAGTTCTTC.

This chain links TRBV2 with TRBJ2-7; D might be TRBD2 (6 bases). Trimming shortened V by 5 bases and J by 3 bases, and 8 bases separated the two germline ends. CDR1 and CDR2 (germline): SNHLY, FYNNEI. CDR3 length: 12 amino acids. The CDR3 sequence: CASSRENYEQYF. The CDR3 DNA sequence: TGTGCCAGCAGTCGGGAGAACTACGAGCAGTACTTC.

The gene calls are TRBV6-1 and TRBJ2-1, with 7 bases that match TRBD2. CDR1 and CDR2 (germline): MNHNS, SASEGT. After removal of 2 bases from V and 6 bases from J, the junction contained 7 bases not matched to a gene. CDR3 length: 15 amino acids. The CDR3 protein is CASSETQRGPNEQFF. The CDR3 bases are TGTGCCAGCAGTGAAACCCAGCGGGGACCCAATGAGCAGTTCTTC.

V is TRBV18 and J is TRBJ1-4; 10 bases match TRBD1. Germline CDR1 reads KGHSH; CDR2 reads LQKENI. V lost 1 base to trimming and J lost 0 bases; unmatched junction nucleotides: 2. The CDR3 length is 17 residues. The DNA of the CDR3 is TGTGCCAGCTCACCACTCGGGACAGGGGCAACTAATGAAAAACTGTTTTTT. Translated: CASSPLGTGATNEKLFF.

The chain combines TRBV12-3 or TRBV12-4 with TRBJ1-2; D is unresolved. This CDR3 has 13 residues. V dropped 3 bases and J dropped 4 bases, with 9 bases sitting between them. For the CDR3, the DNA is TGTGCCAGCAGTTTGTTCCTTGCCTATGGCTACACCTTC. Translation gives CASSLFLAYGYTF.

DNA of the CDR3: TGTGCCAGCAGTTTATCTATATCCCCTAATGAAAAACTGTTTTTT. Translating it yields CASSLSISPNEKLFF. The chain uses TRBV27 and TRBJ1-4; the D is unclear. Looked up from germline, CDR1 is MNHEY and CDR2 is SMNVEV (reference sequence). The ends were cut back, 0 bases at V and 3 bases at J, with 8 bases in the middle. The CDR3 spans 15 residues. Combining the CDR3 with reference TRBV27 and TRBJ1-4 gives the whole variable domain EAQVTQNPRYLITVTGKKLTVTCSQNMNHEYMSWYRQDPGLGLRQIYYSMNVEVTDKGDVPEGYKVSRKEKRNFPLILESPSPNQTSLYFCASSLSISPNEKLFFGSGTQLSVL.

V is TRBV30 and J is TRBJ2-5; D tentatively fits TRBD1 or TRBD2 (6 bases each). The germline CDR1 and CDR2 sequences are GTSNPN and SVGIG (reference sequence). Trimming cost V 0 bases and J 5 bases, with 10 bases left between them. The CDR3 is 13 amino acids. The chain's CDR3 is CAWSVRGAETQYF. The CDR3 coding sequence is TGTGCCTGGAGTGTGAGGGGGGCCGAGACCCAGTACTTC.

The rearrangement links TRBV21-1 to TRBJ2-1; TRBD1 is taken as the D call from the table, unchecked against the DNA. TRBV21-1 is described as a pseudogene. The length of the CDR3 is 17 residues. CDR3 nucleotides: TGTGCCAGTCACCCAGGGGGCGGGAGAGATCTCTTCAATGAGCAGTTCTTC. Its protein is CASHPGGGRDLFNEQFF.

This chain links TRBV28 with TRBJ2-7; 9 bases are a match to TRBD1. Germline V gene sequence: CDR1 MDHEN, CDR2 SYDVKM. V shed 2 bases and J 12 bases; nucleotides not matched to a gene: 20. There are 17 residues in the CDR3. Here the CDR3 reads CASSLGGGVRTGDEGYF. The CDR3 nucleotides are TGTGCCAGCAGTTTAGGCGGGGGTGTCAGGACAGGGGACGAGGGGTACTTC.

This clone showed up just a few times. This sequence joins TRBV2 and TRBJ2-1, with 9 positions matching TRBD2. Trimming at V came to 7 bases and at J to 4 bases, leaving 11 bases not matched to a gene. The CDR3 spans 16 residues. Germline V gives CDR1 SNHLY, CDR2 FYNNEI. Written as DNA, the CDR3 is TGTGCCAGCAAAGGTCTCCTAGCGGGAAGTTACAATGAGCAGTTCTTC. Translation gives CASKGLLAGSYNEQFF.

V is TRBV2 and J is TRBJ1-4; TRBD1 matches at 10 bases. This CDR3 spans 14 amino acids. V lost 7 bases and J lost 8; bases outside the gene matches: 7. Germline loops: CDR1 SNHLY, CDR2 FYNNEI. In DNA, the CDR3 is TGTGCCAGCACCTTGGACAGGGGGGGGGAAAAACTGTTTTTT. This gives the protein CASTLDRGGEKLFF.

The CDR3 coding sequence is TGTGCCAGCAGTCCCCGGGCCGCAGCCTACGAGCAGTACTTC. This codes for CASSPRAAAYEQYF. The chain combines TRBV27 with TRBJ2-7; unclear D gene. Germline V gene lookup returns CDR1 MNHEY and CDR2 SMNVEV (reference sequence). This CDR3 has 14 residues. V dropped 5 bases and J dropped 2 bases, with 13 bases sitting between them.

This clone was observed a single time. This rearrangement joins TRBV2 to TRBJ2-2, with D perhaps being TRBD1 or TRBD2 (5 bases each). V was pared by 6 bases and J by 6 bases, with 14 bases between. The CDR3 length is 14 residues. Germline V CDR1 and CDR2: SNHLY, FYNNEI. The CDR3 spells CASRKDVGAGELFF. The CDR3 nucleotides are TGTGCCAGCAGGAAGGACGTGGGGGCCGGGGAGCTGTTTTTT.

This clone was detected a few times. The genes are TRBV30 and TRBJ2-3; 12 bases align to TRBD2. This CDR3 is built from 15 residues. Germline trimming cut 7 bases from V and 3 bases from J; bases unmatched to any gene: 8. Germline-derived CDR1 and CDR2 are GTSNPN and SVGIG (reference sequence). The CDR3 sequence: CASDLLAGGTDTQYF. CDR3 nucleotides: TGTGCCTCGGACTTACTAGCGGGGGGAACAGATACGCAGTATTTT.

The chain joins TRBV25-1 to TRBJ2-7; 10 nucleotides align to TRBD1. This CDR3 is built from 15 residues. After removal of 6 bases from V and 2 bases from J, the junction contained 7 bases not matched to a gene. CDR1 and CDR2 (germline): MGHDK, SYGVNS. As DNA, the CDR3 is TGTGCCAGCAGGTGGGAGACAGGGGGCGCCTACGAGCAGTACTTC. Protein product: CASRWETGGAYEQYF.

The sample holds one count of this clone. The chain couples TRBV28 to TRBJ1-2; D gene ambiguous. Germline assignment: CDR1 MDHEN and CDR2 SYDVKM. The V and J ends lost 6 bases and 8 bases respectively, with 10 bases between them. CDR3 length: 11 amino acids. CDR3 sequence (DNA): TGTGCCAGCAGATATCAAGGGGGCTACACCTTC. Translation gives CASRYQGGYTF.

The rearrangement uses TRBV20-1 and TRBJ1-2; 8 bases fit TRBD1. This CDR3 region has 13 residues. The V and J ends lost 3 bases and 6 bases, in that order; junction bases with no gene match: 6. The germline gives CDR1 DFQATT, CDR2 SNEGSKA (reference sequence). CDR3 nucleotides: TGCAGTGCTAGTCCGGACAGGGATCATGGCTACACCTTC. It specifies CSASPDRDHGYTF.

The rearrangement uses TRBV4-1 and TRBJ1-3; D remains ambiguous. The CDR3 extends over 18 amino acids. CDR1 is MGHRA, CDR2 YSYEKL, per germline. Trimming removed 2 bases from V and 0 bases from J, with 17 bases in between. CDR3 nucleotide sequence: TGCGCCAGCAGCCAAAGGTCCGTCAACGTTTTCTCTGGAAACACCATATATTTT. This codes for CASSQRSVNVFSGNTIYF.

This chain joins TRBV4-2 and TRBJ2-1, with 13 positions matching TRBD2. The V gene end was trimmed by 4 bases and the J gene end by 0 bases; junction bases not matched to a gene: 12. CDR1 and CDR2 from the germline V gene are LGHNA and YNFKEQ. The CDR3 covers 20 residues. CDR3 DNA sequence: TGTGCCAGCAGCCCAATCTTCCGACTAGCGGGAGGCAACTCCTACAATGAGCAGTTCTTC. This encodes CASSPIFRLAGGNSYNEQFF.

This clone was counted once. CDR3 region: CASSPTGQGLSEAFF. The CDR3 DNA is TGTGCCAGCTCACCTACGGGTCAGGGGCTCTCTGAAGCTTTCTTT. The chain couples TRBV18 to TRBJ1-1; weak D call: TRBD1 (6 bases). Germline lookup yields CDR1 KGHSH and CDR2 LQKENI. The V and J ends lost 3 bases and 6 bases respectively, with 17 bases between them. CDR3 length: 15 amino acids. Full variable domain (remainder filled in from reference TRBV18 and TRBJ1-1): NAGVMQNPRHLVRRRGQEARLRCSPMKGHSHVYWYRQLPEEGLKFMVYLQKENIIDESGMPKERFSAEFPKEGPSILRIQQVVRGDSAAYFCASSPTGQGLSEAFFGQGTRLTVV.

J is TRBJ1-1 and V is TRBV5-4; a possible D gene is TRBD1 (5 bases). The CDR3 is made up of 16 amino acids. Trimming pared 3 bases from V and 3 bases from J, leaving 18 bases between. Germline V gene data show CDR1 as SGHNT and CDR2 as YYREEE (reference sequence). CDR3 DNA sequence: TGTGCCAGCAGCTGGGAAGGGGCTACTTGGGACACTGAAGCTTTCTTT. It translates to CASSWEGATWDTEAFF.

This clone appeared a single time. The genes are TRBV9 and TRBJ1-2; D ambiguous. Per germline, CDR1 SGDLS and CDR2 YYNGEE. The CDR3 is made up of 14 amino acids. Trimming took 3 bases from V and 4 from J, leaving 13 bases between them. The CDR3 nucleotides read TGTGCCAGCAGCGCGGCAATGTCCCCCTATGGCTACACCTTC. Amino acids: CASSAAMSPYGYTF.

This chain joins TRBV6-6 and TRBJ1-1, with D perhaps TRBD1 (5 bases). CDR1 MNHNY and CDR2 SVGAGI come from the germline V gene (reference sequence). The CDR3 totals 13 residues. Trimming left V 4 bases short and J 8 bases short, with 14 bases between. In DNA form, the CDR3 reads TGTGCCAGCAGTTCCCAGGGAACTAGAGAAGCTTTCTTT. Residues: CASSSQGTREAFF.

The V gene is TRBV27, the J gene TRBJ2-2; 11 positions agree with TRBD2. From germline, CDR1 is MNHEY and CDR2 SMNVEV (reference sequence). Trimming at V came to 6 bases and at J to 6 bases, leaving 3 bases not matched to a gene. The CDR3 is made up of 14 amino acids. This CDR3 reads CASRLAGAPGELFF. CDR3 nucleotides: TGTGCCAGCAGACTAGCGGGAGCCCCCGGGGAGCTGTTTTTT.

This chain links TRBV7-3 with TRBJ2-2; 9 bases agree with TRBD1. The CDR3 totals 16 residues. J lost 7 bases, V lost 5 bases, and 11 bases had no gene match. The germline V gene has CDR1 SGHTA and CDR2 FQGTGA. CDR3 sequence: CASSPTPQGAGGELFF. DNA for the CDR3: TGTGCCAGCAGCCCTACCCCACAGGGGGCCGGCGGGGAGCTGTTTTTT.

The chain combines TRBV9 with TRBJ2-3, with D perhaps matching TRBD2 (6 bases). Deletions cut 0 bases from V and 12 bases from J, with 20 bases between. Germline loops: CDR1 SGDLS, CDR2 YYNGEE. This CDR3 spans 15 amino acids. CDR3 DNA sequence: TGTGCCAGCAGCGTAGCTACGAGGGAGGTCGGGACCCAGTATTTT. Protein product: CASSVATREVGTQYF. The full variable domain, completed using reference TRBV9 and TRBJ2-3, is DSGVTQTPKHLITATGQRVTLRCSPRSGDLSVYWYQQSLDQGLQFLIQYYNGEERAKGNILERFSAQQFPDLHSELNLSSLELGDSALYFCASSVATREVGTQYFGPGTRLTVL.

The chain combines TRBV7-9 with TRBJ1-1, with a weak D call TRBD1 (6 bases). Between the trimmed V and J ends, which lost 3 bases and 1 base, there was a span of 12 bases. Germline lookup yields CDR1 SEHNR and CDR2 FQNEAQ (reference sequence). CDR3 size: 15 residues. The CDR3 loop reads CASSFLGGRNTEAFF. As DNA, the CDR3 is TGTGCCAGCAGCTTCTTAGGGGGACGGAACACTGAAGCTTTCTTT.